Following are 16 T cell receptor beta chains from one sample sequenced in a study of blood T cells in healthy people across ages. Through a sample-barcoded 5' primer and a J-beta primer mix, a second PCR was run for about 7 to 12 cycles. TCRdb re-derived calls from the 5' RACE reads in MiXCR, one entry per CDR3 protein. The sample lists roughly 930,000 distinct CDR3 sequences; roughly 50% were seen once. Sequenced material: blood. The receptors originated from a man between 25 and 39 years old in good health.

V usage is TRBV4-1 and J usage is TRBJ1-5; 8 positions agree with TRBD1. The CDR3 has 16 amino acids. Germline V CDR1 and CDR2: MGHRA, YSYEKL. V was pared by 6 bases and J by 3 bases, with 10 bases of the junction left unmatched. CDR3 DNA: TGCGCCAGCAGGTGGGATCCAGGGGGCTTCAATCAGCCCCAGCATTTT. Amino acids: CASRWDPGGFNQPQHF.

The rearrangement uses TRBV6-5 and TRBJ1-2; 9 bases match TRBD1. V shed 4 bases and J 4 bases; nucleotides not matched to a gene: 7. This CDR3 region has 15 residues. Germline CDR1 is MNHEY and CDR2 is SVGAGI. CDR3 sequence: CASSFTGTGPYGYTF. The CDR3 DNA reads TGTGCCAGCAGTTTTACTGGGACAGGGCCCTATGGCTACACCTTC.

This clonotype was counted between two and nine times. V gene TRBV29-1 combines with J gene TRBJ1-4, with D uncertain. Germline CDR1 and CDR2: SQVTM and ANQGSEA. Trimming shortened V by 4 bases and J by 8 bases, and 11 bases separated the two germline ends. This CDR3 spans 12 amino acids. The CDR3 coding sequence is TGCAGCGTTGGTTCTTCACCGGAAAAACTGTTTTTT. Amino acid sequence: CSVGSSPEKLFF.

The chain combines TRBV9 with TRBJ1-5; D not resolved. Trimming took off 7 bases at V and 0 bases at J, with 14 bases between the two ends. Per the germline V gene, CDR1 is SGDLS and CDR2 is YYNGEE. There are 15 residues in the CDR3. The CDR3 DNA reads TGTGCCAGCGGACCCTATGGTAATAGCAATCAGCCCCAGCATTTT. This encodes CASGPYGNSNQPQHF.

The genes are TRBV5-1 and TRBJ2-3, with 7 nucleotides matching TRBD1. V shed 2 bases, J shed 2 bases, and the junction held 8 bases outside the gene matches. CDR1 is SGHRS and CDR2 is YFSETQ in the germline V gene. CDR3 length: 16 amino acids. The CDR3 nucleotides read TGCGCCAGCAGCTTCTGGGACAGCGGCCCCACAGATACGCAGTATTTT. It is translated as CASSFWDSGPTDTQYF.

This clonotype was detected a few times. The CDR3 reads CASSSRRPGQDTDTQYF. The DNA for the CDR3 is TGTGCCAGCAGTTCCAGACGACCGGGACAAGACACAGATACGCAGTATTTT. The chain joins TRBV28 to TRBJ2-3, with D tentatively TRBD1 (6 bases). Germline V gene lookup returns CDR1 MDHEN and CDR2 SYDVKM. This CDR3 has 17 amino acids. V gave up 4 bases and J gave up 2 bases, with 19 bases separating them.

The J gene is TRBJ2-3, the V gene TRBV5-1, with 10 nucleotides matching TRBD2. The trim removed 3 bases at V and 5 bases at J, leaving 6 bases unmatched. Germline CDR1 is SGHRS and CDR2 is YFSETQ. The CDR3 spans 15 residues. The CDR3, as DNA: TGCGCCAGCAGCTCCAGCGGGGGGGTAGAAGATACGCAGTATTTT. This codes for CASSSSGGVEDTQYF.

The chain carries TRBV2 and TRBJ2-3, with D maybe TRBD1 (6 bases). Germline CDR1 is SNHLY and CDR2 is FYNNEI. CDR3 length equals 13 residues. Between the trimmed V and J ends, which lost 7 bases and 2 bases, there was a span of 10 bases. CDR3 bases: TGTGCCAGCAAGGGGACATACACAGATACGCAGTATTTT. This encodes CASKGTYTDTQYF.

This clonotype appeared a few times. The gene calls are TRBV10-3 and TRBJ2-5; D remains ambiguous. V lost 1 base and J lost 11, with 8 bases in between. The CDR3 is made up of 11 amino acids. The germline CDR1 and CDR2 sequences are ENHRY and SYGVKD. The CDR3 DNA is TGTGCCATCAGTGAGTACAATGAGCAGTACTTC. This gives the protein CAISEYNEQYF.

To note about this clonotype: The germline gene is not matched at one end of the junction; a read error may be the cause. The chain couples TRBV5-5 to TRBJ2-1; a possible D gene is TRBD1 (7 bases). The CDR3 is 16 amino acids. Germline CDR1 is SGHKS and CDR2 is YYEKEE (reference sequence). CDR3 loop: CASSLGNGGGRDERFF. CDR3 bases: TGTGCCAGCAGCTTGGGCAATGGAGGGGGCCGGGATGAGCGGTTCTTC.

V gene TRBV4-3 combines with J gene TRBJ2-5; 7 positions agree with TRBD2. Germline V gene sequence: CDR1 LGHNA, CDR2 YSLEER. The CDR3 length is 14 residues. Trimming removed 0 bases from V and 11 bases from J; junction bases left unmatched: 9. The CDR3 region has the DNA TGCGCCAGCAGCCAAGATGGCGGTGCGCGGGAGCAGTACTTC. This encodes CASSQDGGAREQYF.

This clonotype was observed a few times. The chain combines TRBV27 with TRBJ1-4; D gene ambiguous. The V end lost 8 bases, the J end lost 10 bases, and 11 bases lay between the germline ends. Germline CDR1 reads MNHEY; CDR2 reads SMNVEV (reference sequence). This CDR3 contains 11 residues. The CDR3 sequence: CASGEMGKLFF. DNA of the CDR3: TGTGCCAGCGGGGAGATGGGAAAACTGTTTTTT.

CDR3 nucleotides: TGTGCCAGCAGCTTGAGTCATGTGAAAGAGACCCAGTACTTC. Its protein product is CASSLSHVKETQYF. The chain combines TRBV5-5 with TRBJ2-5; D is uncertain. Trimming removed 1 base from V and 3 bases from J, with 10 bases in between. The CDR3 spans 14 residues. Germline CDR1 reads SGHKS; CDR2 reads YYEKEE (reference sequence).

This clonotype was observed a handful of times. The V gene is TRBV2, the J gene TRBJ1-5; 12 bases are shared with TRBD1. Germline lookup yields CDR1 SNHLY and CDR2 FYNNEI. This CDR3 comprises 17 residues. V gave up 5 bases and J gave up 0 bases; unmatched junction bases: 5. DNA of the CDR3: TGTGCCAGCAGTCCGGGACAGGGGGCTTATAGCAATCAGCCCCAGCATTTT. Protein: CASSPGQGAYSNQPQHF.

The table lists this clonotype with a few counts. J is TRBJ2-7 and V is TRBV20-1; D gene unclear. The germline gives CDR1 DFQATT, CDR2 SNEGSKA (reference sequence). CDR3 length: 13 residues. V was cut by 2 bases and J by 0 bases, with 8 bases left in between. The CDR3 nucleotides are TGCAGTGCTAGACACAGAAGCTCCTACGAGCAGTACTTC. Its translation: CSARHRSSYEQYF.

The rearrangement links TRBV12-3 or TRBV12-4 to TRBJ2-4, with a weak D call TRBD1 (6 bases). The J call is in doubt because the DNA end fits TRBJ2-7 better. The CDR3 spans 12 residues. CDR3 sequence reads: CASSFGTSEQYF. CDR3 nucleotides: TGTGCCAGCAGTTTCGGGACATCCGAGCAGTACTTC.